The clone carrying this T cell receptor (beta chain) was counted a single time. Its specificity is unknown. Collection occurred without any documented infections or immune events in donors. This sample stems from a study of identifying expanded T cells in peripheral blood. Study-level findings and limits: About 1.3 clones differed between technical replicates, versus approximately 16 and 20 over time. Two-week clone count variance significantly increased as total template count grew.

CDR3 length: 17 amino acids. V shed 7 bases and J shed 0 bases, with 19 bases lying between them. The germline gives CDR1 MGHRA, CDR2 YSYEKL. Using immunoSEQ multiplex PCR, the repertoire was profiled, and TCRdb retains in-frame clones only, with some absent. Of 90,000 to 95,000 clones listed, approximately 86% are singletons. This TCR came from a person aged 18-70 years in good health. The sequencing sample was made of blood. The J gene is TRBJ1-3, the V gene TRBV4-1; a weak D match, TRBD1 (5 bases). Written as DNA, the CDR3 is TGCGCCAGCACCCCCGGGGGGAAAACCTACTCTGGAAACACCATATATTTT. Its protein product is CASTPGGKTYSGNTIYF.